This T cell receptor (beta chain) was captured by sequencing in a study of control samples from healthy donors and cancer patients. This table comes from immunoSEQ multiplex PCR, and its TCRdb copy is limited to in-frame clones, with some not included. The sample includes tens of thousands of clones, approximately 95% seen only once; the top ten take approximately 1.5%. V shed 5 bases and J 5 bases; nucleotides not matched to a gene: 11. Germline loops: CDR1 ENHRY, CDR2 SYGVKD. The CDR3 consists of 16 residues. The J gene is TRBJ2-1, the V gene TRBV10-3; 8 bases are a match to TRBD2. The sequenced sample was blood. The receptor's source is a woman aged 25 to 45 in good health. The CDR3 reads CAISLARGGLNNEQFF. The CDR3, as DNA: TGTGCCATCAGTCTTGCTCGGGGGGGCCTCAACAATGAGCAGTTCTTC.